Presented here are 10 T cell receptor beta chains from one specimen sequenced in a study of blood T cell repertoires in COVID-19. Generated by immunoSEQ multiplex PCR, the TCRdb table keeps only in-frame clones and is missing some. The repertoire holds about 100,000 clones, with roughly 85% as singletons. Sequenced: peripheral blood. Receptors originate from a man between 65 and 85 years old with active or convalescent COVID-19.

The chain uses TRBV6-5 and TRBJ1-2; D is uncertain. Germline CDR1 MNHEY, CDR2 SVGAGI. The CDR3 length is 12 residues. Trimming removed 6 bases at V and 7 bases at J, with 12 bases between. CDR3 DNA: TGTGCCAGCAGGGCGTCCCGGAGTGGCTACACCTTC. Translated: CASRASRSGYTF.

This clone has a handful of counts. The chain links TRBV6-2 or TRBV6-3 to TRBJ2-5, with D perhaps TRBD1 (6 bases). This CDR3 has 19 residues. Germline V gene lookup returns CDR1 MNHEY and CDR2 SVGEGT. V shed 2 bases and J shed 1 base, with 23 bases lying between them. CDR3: CASSYPTEQGKGLQETQYF. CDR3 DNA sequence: TGTGCCAGCAGTTACCCTACTGAACAGGGAAAGGGTCTCCAAGAGACCCAGTACTTC.

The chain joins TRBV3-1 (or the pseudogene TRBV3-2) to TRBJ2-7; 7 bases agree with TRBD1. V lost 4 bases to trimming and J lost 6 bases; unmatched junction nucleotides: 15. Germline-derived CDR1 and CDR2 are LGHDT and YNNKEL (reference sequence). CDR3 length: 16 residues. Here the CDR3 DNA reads TGTGCCAGCAGCCTCTCGGATCGAGGCAGGGGGTCCGAGCAGTACTTC. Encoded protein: CASSLSDRGRGSEQYF.

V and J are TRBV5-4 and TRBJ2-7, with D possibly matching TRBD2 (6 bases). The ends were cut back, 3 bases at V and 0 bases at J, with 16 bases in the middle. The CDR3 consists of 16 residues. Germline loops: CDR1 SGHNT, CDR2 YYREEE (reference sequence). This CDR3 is CASSSFVGGLSYEQYF. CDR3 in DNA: TGTGCCAGCAGCTCCTTTGTGGGGGGTCTCTCCTACGAGCAGTACTTC. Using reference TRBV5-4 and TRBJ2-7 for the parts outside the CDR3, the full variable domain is ETGVTQSPTHLIKTRGQQVTLRCSSQSGHNTVSWYQQALGQGPQFIFQYYREEENGRGNFPPRFSGLQFPNYSSELNVNALELDDSALYLCASSSFVGGLSYEQYFGPGTRLTVT.

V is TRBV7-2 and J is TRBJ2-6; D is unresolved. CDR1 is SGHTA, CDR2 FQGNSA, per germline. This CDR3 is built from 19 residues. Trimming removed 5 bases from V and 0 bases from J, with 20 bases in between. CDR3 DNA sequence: TGTGCCAGCAGCGCGTTGCCTCCCCTTAGACACTCTGGGGCCAACGTCCTGACTTTC. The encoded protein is CASSALPPLRHSGANVLTF.

The CDR3 nucleotides are TGTGCCAGTAGCAGTACCGGGGAGCTGTTTTTT. Its translation is CASSSTGELFF. The chain employs TRBV19 and TRBJ2-2, with D uncertain. Germline V gene sequence: CDR1 LNHDA, CDR2 SQIVND (reference sequence). The germline V and J ends were trimmed by 6 bases and 5 bases, with 4 bases remaining between them. The CDR3 loop spans 11 amino acids.

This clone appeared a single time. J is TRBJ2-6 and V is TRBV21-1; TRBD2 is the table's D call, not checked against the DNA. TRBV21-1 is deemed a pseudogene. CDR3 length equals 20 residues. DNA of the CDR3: TGTGCCAGCAGCAAAGGCCCCCTGACTAGTAGGATCACTGGGGCCAACGTCCTGACTTTC. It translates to CASSKGPLTSRITGANVLTF.

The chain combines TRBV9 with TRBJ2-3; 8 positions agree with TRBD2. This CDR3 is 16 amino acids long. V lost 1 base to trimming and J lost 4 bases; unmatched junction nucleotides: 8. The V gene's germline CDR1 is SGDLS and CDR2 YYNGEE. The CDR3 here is CASSVQAGATSDTQYF. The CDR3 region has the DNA TGTGCCAGCAGCGTACAAGCGGGGGCGACCTCAGATACGCAGTATTTT. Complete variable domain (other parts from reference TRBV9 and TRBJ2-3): DSGVTQTPKHLITATGQRVTLRCSPRSGDLSVYWYQQSLDQGLQFLIQYYNGEERAKGNILERFSAQQFPDLHSELNLSSLELGDSALYFCASSVQAGATSDTQYFGPGTRLTVL.

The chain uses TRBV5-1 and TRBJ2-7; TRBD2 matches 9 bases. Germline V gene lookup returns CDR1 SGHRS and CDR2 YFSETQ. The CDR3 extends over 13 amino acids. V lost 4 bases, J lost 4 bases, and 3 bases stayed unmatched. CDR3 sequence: CASSLAGWYEQYF. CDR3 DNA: TGCGCCAGCAGCCTAGCGGGGTGGTACGAGCAGTACTTC.

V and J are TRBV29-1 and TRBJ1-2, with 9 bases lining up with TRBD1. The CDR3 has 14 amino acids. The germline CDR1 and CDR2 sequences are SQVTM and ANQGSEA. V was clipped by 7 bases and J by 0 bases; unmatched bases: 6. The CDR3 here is CSAPGQGSNYGYTF. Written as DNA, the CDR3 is TGCAGCGCTCCGGGACAGGGCTCTAACTATGGCTACACCTTC.